This T cell receptor beta chain was recovered during a study of blood T cell repertoires in COVID-19. Overall study context: Spain, Italy and the United States supplied samples that represented acute and convalescent COVID-19.

Which cohort a participant joined came from the clinical history participants gave. This clone was seen once. Study processing details: Quantification of nucleated cells was approximated via reference gene primer amplification. TCRdb keeps only in-frame clones here, not all; method: immunoSEQ multiplex PCR. V and J calls and clone size follow that table, whereas D and trimming were derived from the DNA. The sample records about 310,000 clones, around nine tenths being singletons. Looked up from germline, CDR1 is SNHLY and CDR2 is FYNNEI. This CDR3 comprises 14 residues. The germline V and J ends were trimmed by 7 bases and 0 bases, with 13 bases remaining between them.

This receptor was identified in a woman younger than 45 who had recovered from COVID-19. The sequenced sample consisted of PBMCs or T cells enriched from blood (not recorded which). The J gene is TRBJ2-7, the V gene TRBV2, with D possibly being TRBD2 (5 bases). CDR3 loop: CASKVGSSSYEQYF. DNA of the CDR3: TGTGCCAGCAAGGTTGGGAGCAGCTCCTACGAGCAGTACTTC.